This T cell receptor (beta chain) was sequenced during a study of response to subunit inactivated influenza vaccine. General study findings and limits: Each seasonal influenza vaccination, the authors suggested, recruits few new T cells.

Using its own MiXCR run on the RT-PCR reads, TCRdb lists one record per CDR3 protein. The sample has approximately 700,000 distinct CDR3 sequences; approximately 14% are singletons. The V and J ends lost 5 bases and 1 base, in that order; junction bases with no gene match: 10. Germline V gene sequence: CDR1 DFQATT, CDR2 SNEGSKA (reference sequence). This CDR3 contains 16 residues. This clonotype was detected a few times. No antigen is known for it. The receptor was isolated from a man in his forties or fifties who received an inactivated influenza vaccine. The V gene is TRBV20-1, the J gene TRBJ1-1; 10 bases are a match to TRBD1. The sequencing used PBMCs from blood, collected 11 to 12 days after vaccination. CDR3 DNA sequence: TGCAGTGCTTATCCGGGACAGGGGTATTGGAACACTGAAGCTTTCTTT. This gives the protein CSAYPGQGYWNTEAFF.